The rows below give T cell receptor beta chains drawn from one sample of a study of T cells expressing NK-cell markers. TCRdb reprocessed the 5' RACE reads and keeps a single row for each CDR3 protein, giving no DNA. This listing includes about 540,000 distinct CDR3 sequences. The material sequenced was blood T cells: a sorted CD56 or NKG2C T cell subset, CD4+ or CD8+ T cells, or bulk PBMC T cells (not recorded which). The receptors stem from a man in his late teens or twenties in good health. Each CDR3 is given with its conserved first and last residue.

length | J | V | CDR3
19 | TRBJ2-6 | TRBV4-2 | CASSPIITMAVSGANVLTF
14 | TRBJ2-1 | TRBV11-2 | CASSSWTRYNEQFF
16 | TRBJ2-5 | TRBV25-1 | CASSDVGQGPRETQYF
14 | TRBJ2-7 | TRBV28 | CASSLEALTYEQYF
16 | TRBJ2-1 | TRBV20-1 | CSAREIEGVSYNEQFF
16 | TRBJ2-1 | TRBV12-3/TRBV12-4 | CASSLAGVQGGDEQFF
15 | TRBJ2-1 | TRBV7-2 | CASSPELAGDPEQFF
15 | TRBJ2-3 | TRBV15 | CATSKAGAFTDTQYF
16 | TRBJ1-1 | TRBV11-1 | CASSPKPTGLETEAFF
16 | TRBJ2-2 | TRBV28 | CASRLYRGANTGELFF
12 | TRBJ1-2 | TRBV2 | CASNEGSYGYTF
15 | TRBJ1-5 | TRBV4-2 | CASSQENVGNQPQHF
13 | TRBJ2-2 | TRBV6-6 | CASTTFTTGELFF
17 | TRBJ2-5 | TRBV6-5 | CASSYSFRGVLQETQYF
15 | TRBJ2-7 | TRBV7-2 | CASSPRDRFAYEQYF
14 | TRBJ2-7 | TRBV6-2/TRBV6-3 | CAIWGPGASYEQYF
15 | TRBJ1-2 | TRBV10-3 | CAISDVGTALYGYTF
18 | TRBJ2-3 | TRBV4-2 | CASSQDPGLADSSDTQYF
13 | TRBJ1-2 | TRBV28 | CASSPLTNYGYTF
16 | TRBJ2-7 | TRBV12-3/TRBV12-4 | CASSFSVLGDTDEQYF
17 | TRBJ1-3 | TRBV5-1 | CASSLEGQTSSGNTIYF
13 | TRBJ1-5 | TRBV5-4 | CASSLGTSQPQHF
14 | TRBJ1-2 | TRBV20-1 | CSASGTGGNYGYTF